The 2 T cell receptor beta chains below were found in one sample sequenced in a study of T cell changes during pregnancy in multiple sclerosis (dated by TCRdb to between 2018 and 2020). Library prep was done by the immunoSEQ multiplex PCR assay. The clones in this table, taken by TCRdb from immuneACCESS, are in-frame only. Not every clone is retained; where verified, under half of the shortfall comes from an unresolved V gene, and the cause of the rest is unknown. Present in this sample are some 120,000 clones, roughly 90% of which were seen just once. 1.5% to 1.7% of the sample goes to the ten largest clones. This sample comprised peripheral blood, obtained in the third trimester of pregnancy. The receptors originated from a female donor with multiple sclerosis, enrolled in a pregnancy study.

This chain connects TRBV30 to TRBJ2-5, with a possible D match to TRBD2 (6 bases). The CDR3 sequence is 13 residues long. In germline, CDR1 is GTSNPN, CDR2 SVGIG (reference sequence). The germline V and J ends were trimmed by 1 base and 4 bases, with 10 bases remaining between them. The CDR3 region is CAWSGGVVETQYF. CDR3 nucleotide sequence: TGTGCCTGGAGTGGGGGGGTGGTAGAGACCCAGTACTTC.

The chain is built from TRBV29-1 and TRBJ1-4; D is possibly TRBD1 (5 bases). V lost 7 bases, J lost 6 bases, and 15 bases lay in between. The CDR3 is made up of 13 amino acids. The V gene's germline CDR1 is SQVTM and CDR2 ANQGSEA. CDR3 DNA: TGCAGCGCCGCAGGGCGGGGGTATGAAAAACTGTTTTTT. Translation gives CSAAGRGYEKLFF.